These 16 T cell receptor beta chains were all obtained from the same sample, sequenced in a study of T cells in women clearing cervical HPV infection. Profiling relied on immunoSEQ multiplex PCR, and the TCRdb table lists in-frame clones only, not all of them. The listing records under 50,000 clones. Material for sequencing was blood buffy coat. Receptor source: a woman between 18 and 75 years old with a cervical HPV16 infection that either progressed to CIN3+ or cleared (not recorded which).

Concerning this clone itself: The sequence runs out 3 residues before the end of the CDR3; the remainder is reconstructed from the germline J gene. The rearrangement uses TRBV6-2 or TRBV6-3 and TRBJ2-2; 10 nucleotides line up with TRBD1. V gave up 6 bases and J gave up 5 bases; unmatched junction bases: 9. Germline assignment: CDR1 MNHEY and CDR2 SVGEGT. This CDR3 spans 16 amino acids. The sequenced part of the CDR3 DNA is TGTGCCAGCAGCCAAATTCGGGACAGGGGTACCGGGGAG. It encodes CASSQIRDRGTGE. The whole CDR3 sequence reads CASSQIRDRGTGELFF.

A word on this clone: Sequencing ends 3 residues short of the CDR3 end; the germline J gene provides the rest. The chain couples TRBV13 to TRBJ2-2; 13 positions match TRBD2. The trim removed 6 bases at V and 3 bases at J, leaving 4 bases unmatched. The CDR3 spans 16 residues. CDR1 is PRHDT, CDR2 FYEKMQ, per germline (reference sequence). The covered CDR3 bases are TGTGCCAGCAGTTTTGGACTAGCGGGGGACACCGGGGAG. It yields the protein CASSFGLAGDTGE. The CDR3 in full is CASSFGLAGDTGELFF.

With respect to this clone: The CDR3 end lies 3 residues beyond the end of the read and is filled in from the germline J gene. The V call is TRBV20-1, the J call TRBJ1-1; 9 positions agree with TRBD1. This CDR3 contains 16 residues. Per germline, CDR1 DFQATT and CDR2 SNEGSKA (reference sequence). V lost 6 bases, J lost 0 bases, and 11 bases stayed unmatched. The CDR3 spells CSAPDRGGRMNTEAFF. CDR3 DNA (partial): TGCAGTGCGCCGGACAGGGGTGGGCGCATGAACACTGAA.

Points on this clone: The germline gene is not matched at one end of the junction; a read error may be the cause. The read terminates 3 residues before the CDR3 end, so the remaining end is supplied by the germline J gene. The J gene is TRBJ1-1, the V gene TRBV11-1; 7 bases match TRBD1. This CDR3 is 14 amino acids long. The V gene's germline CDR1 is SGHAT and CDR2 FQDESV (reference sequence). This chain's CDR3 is CASSLGGLNTEAFF. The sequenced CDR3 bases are TGTGCCAGCAGTTTAGGGGGCCTGAACACTGAA.

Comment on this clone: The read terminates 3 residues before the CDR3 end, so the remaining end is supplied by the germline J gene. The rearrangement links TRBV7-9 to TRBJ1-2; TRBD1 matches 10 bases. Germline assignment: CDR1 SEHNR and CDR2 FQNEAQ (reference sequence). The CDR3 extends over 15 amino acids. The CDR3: CASSFVTGGRNDYTF. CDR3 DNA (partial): TGTGCCAGCAGTTTCGTGACAGGGGGCCGCAATGAC.

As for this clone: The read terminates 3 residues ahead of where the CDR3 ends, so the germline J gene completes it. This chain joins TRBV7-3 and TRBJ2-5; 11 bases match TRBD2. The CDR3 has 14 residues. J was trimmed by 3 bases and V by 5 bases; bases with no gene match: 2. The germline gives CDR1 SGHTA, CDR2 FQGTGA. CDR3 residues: CASSQTSGEETQYF. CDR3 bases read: TGTGCCAGCAGCCAGACTAGCGGGGAAGAGACC.

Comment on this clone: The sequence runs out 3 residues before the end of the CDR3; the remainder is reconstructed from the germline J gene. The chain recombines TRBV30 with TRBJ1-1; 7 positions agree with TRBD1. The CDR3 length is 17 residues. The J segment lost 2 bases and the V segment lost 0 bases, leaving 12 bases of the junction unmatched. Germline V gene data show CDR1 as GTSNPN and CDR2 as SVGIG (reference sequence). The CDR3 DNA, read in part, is TGTGCCTGGAGTGTACCCCCTCTGACAGGGATTAACACTGAA. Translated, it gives CAWSVPPLTGINTE. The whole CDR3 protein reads CAWSVPPLTGINTEAFF. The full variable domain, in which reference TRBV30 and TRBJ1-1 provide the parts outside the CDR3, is SQTIHQWPATLVQPVGSPLSLECTVEGTSNPNLYWYRQAAGRGLQLLFYSVGIGQISSEVPQNLSASRPQDRQFILSSKKLLLSDSGFYLCAWSVPPLTGINTEAFFGQGTRLTVV.

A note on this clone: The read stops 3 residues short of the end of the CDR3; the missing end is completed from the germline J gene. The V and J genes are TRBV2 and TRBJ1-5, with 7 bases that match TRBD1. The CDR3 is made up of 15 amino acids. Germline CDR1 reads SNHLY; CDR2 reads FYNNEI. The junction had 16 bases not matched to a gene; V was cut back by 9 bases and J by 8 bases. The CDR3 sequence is CASCRSGTQGEPQHF. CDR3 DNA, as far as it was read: TGTGCCAGTTGCCGAAGCGGGACCCAGGGGGAGCCC.

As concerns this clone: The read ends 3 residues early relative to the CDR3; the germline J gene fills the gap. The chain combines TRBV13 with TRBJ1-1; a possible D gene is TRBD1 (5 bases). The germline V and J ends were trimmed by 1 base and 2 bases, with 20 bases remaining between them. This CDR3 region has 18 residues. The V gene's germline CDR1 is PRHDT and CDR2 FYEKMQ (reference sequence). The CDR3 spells CASSLVSPVGGKNTEAFF. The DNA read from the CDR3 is TGTGCCAGCAGCTTAGTCAGCCCGGTGGGGGGGAAAAACACTGAA.

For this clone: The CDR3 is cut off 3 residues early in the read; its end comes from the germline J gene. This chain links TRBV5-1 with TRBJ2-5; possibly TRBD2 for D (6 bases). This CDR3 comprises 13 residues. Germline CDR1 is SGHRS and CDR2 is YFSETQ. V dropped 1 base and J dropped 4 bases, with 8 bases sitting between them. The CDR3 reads CASSLMGGETQYF. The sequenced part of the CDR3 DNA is TGCGCCAGCAGCTTGATGGGGGGAGAGACC.

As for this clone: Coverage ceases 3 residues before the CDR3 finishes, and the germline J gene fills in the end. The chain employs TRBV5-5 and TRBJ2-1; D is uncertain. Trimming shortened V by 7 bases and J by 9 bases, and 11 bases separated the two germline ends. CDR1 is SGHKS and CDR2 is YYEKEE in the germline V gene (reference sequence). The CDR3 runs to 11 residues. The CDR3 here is CASFGFLEQFF. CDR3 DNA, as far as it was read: TGTGCCAGCTTCGGTTTCCTTGAG.

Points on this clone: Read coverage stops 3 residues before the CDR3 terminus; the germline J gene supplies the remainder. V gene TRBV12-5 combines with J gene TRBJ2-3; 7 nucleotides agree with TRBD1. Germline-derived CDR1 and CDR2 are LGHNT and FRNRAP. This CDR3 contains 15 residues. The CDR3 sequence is CASGKTLQGNQPQYF. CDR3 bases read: TGTGCTAGTGGGAAAACTCTACAGGGGAATCAGCCG.

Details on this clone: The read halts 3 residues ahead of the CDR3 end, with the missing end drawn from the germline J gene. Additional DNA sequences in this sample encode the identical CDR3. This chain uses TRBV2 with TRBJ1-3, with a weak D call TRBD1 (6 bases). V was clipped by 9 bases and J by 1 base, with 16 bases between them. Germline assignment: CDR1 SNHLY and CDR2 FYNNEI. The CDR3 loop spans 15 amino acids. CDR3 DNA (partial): TGTGCCAGGACCAGGGGCGCCAGATCTGGAAACACC. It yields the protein CARTRGARSGNT. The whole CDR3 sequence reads CARTRGARSGNTIYF.

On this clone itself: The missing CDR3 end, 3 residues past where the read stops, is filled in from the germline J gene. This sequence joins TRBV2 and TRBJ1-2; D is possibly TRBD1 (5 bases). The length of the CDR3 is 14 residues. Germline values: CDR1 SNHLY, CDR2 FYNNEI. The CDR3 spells CASSEGRDYGSYTF. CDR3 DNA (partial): TGTGCCAGCAGTGAAGGGAGGGACTATGGTAGC.

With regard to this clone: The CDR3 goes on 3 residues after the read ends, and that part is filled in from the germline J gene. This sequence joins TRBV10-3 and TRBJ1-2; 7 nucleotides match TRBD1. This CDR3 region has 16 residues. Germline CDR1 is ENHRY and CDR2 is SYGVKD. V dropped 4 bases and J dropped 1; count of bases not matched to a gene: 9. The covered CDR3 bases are TGTGCCATCAGTGGTGTGCAGGGGGGCCTTAACTATGGC. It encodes CAISGVQGGLNYG. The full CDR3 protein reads CAISGVQGGLNYGYTF.

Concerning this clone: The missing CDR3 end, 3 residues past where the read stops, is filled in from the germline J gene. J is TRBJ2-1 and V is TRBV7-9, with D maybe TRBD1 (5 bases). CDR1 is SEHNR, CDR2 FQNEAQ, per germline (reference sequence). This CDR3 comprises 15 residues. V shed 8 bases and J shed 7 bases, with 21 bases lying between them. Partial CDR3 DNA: TGTGCCAGCCCCTTGGGGCAGGGTGCTATAAATGAG. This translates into CASPLGQGAINE. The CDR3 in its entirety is CASPLGQGAINEQFF.